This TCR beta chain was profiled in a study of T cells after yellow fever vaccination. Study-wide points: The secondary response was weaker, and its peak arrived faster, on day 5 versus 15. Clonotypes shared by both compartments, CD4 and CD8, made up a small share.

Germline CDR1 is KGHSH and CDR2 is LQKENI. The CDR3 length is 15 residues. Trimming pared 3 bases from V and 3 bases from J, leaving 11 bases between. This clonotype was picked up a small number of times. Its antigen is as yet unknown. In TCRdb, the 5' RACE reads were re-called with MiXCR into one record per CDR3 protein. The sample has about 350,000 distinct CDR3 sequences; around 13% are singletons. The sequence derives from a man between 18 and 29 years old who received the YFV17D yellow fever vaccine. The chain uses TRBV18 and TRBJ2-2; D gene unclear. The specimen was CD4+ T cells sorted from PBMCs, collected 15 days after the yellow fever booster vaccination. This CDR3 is CASSPLEVHTGELFF. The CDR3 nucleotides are TGTGCCAGCTCACCTTTAGAGGTGCACACCGGGGAGCTGTTTTTT.